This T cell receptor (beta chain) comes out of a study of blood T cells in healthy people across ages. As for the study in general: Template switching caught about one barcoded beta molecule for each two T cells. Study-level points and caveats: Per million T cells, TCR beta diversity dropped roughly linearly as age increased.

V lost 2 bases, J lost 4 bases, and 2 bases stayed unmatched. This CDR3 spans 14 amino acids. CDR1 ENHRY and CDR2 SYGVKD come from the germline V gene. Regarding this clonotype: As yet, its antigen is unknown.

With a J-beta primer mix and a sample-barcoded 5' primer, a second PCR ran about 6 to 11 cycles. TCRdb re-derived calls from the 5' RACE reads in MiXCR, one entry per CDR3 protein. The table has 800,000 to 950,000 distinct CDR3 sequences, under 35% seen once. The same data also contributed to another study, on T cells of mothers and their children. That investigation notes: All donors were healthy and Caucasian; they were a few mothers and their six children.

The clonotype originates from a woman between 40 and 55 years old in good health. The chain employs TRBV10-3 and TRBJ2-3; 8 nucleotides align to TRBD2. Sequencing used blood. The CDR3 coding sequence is TGTGCCATCAGTGAGGCACTAGCGGCAGATACGCAGTATTTT. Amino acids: CAISEALAADTQYF.